The TCR beta chain under discussion was sequenced for a study of blood T cell repertoires in COVID-19. As for the study in general: Spain, Italy and the United States supplied samples that represented acute and convalescent COVID-19. Sources were T cells, B-cell-depleted T cells, or PBMCs; the material itself was cDNA or gDNA.

CDR1 and CDR2 from the germline V gene are KGHSH and LQKENI. V was pared by 5 bases and J by 7 bases, with 23 bases between. The CDR3 is 16 residues long. Original methodology: Amplification with reference gene primers provided the estimates of nucleated cell counts. Generated by immunoSEQ multiplex PCR, the TCRdb table keeps only in-frame clones and is missing some. The V and J calls and clone size come from that table; D and trimming were worked out from the DNA. The sample lists tens of thousands of clones, about four fifths occurring once. This TCR was sampled from a human donor in a cohort sampled during active COVID-19. J is TRBJ1-2 and V is TRBV18; a weak D match, TRBD1 (6 bases). Sequencing input: peripheral blood. CDR3 nucleotide sequence: TGTGCCAGCTCAACGGGGTTGGACAGCCTCCAGGGTGGCTACACCTTC. It encodes CASSTGLDSLQGGYTF.